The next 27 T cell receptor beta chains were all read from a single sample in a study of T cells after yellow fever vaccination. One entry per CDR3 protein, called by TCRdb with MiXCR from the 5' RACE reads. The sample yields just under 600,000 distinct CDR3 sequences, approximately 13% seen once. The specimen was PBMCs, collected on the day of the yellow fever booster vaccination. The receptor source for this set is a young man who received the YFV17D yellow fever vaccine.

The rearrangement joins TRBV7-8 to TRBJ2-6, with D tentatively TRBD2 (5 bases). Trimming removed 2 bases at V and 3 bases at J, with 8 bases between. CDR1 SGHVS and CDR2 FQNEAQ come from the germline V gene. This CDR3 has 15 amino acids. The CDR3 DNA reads TGTGCCAGCAGCTTAAGCGGAGATGGGGCCAACGTCCTGACTTTC. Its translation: CASSLSGDGANVLTF.

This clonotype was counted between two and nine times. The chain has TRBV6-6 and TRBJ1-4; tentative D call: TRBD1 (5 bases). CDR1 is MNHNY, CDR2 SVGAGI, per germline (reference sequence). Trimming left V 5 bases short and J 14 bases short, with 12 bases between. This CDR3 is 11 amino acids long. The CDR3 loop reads CASSPREDLFF. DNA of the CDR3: TGTGCCAGCAGTCCCAGGGAGGATCTGTTTTTT.

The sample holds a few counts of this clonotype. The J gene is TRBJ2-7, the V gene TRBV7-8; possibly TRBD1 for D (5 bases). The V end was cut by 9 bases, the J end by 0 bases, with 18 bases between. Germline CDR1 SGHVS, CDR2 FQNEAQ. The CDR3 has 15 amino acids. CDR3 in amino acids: CASTPDSIPSYEQYF. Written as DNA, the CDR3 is TGTGCCAGTACCCCAGACAGCATCCCCTCCTACGAGCAGTACTTC.

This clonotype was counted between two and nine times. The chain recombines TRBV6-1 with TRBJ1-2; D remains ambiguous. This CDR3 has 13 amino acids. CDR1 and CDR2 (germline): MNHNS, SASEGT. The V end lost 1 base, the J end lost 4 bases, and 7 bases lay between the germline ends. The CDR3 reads CASSEVRLYGYTF. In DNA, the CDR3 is TGTGCCAGCAGTGAAGTGCGTCTCTATGGCTACACCTTC.

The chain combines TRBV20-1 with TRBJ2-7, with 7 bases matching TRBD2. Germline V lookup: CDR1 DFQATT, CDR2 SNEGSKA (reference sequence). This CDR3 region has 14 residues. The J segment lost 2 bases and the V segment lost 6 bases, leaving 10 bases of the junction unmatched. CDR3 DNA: TGCAGTGCCTGCCCCCGGGACTACCCCTACGAGCAGTACTTC. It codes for CSACPRDYPYEQYF.

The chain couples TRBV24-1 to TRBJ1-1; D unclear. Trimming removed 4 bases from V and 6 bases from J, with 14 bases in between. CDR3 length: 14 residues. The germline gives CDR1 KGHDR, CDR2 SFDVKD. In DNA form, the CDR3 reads TGTGCCACCAGTGACCCCCGATCGGGAGCTGAAGCTTTCTTT. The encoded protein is CATSDPRSGAEAFF.

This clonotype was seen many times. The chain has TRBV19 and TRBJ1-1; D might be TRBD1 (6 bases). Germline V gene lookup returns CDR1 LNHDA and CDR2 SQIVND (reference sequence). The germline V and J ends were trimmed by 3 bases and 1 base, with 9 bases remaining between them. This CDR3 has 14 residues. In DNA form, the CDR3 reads TGTGCCAGTAGTATCACAGGGCCGAACACTGAAGCTTTCTTT. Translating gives CASSITGPNTEAFF.

CDR3 sequence: CASSDPTEGRYSGANVLTF. In DNA form, the CDR3 reads TGTGCCAGCAGCGACCCGACGGAAGGGAGGTATTCTGGGGCCAACGTCCTGACTTTC. This chain connects TRBV9 to TRBJ2-6, with a tentative D call TRBD2 (6 bases). Germline V gene sequence: CDR1 SGDLS, CDR2 YYNGEE. The CDR3 is 19 residues long. Trimming pared 3 bases from V and 1 base from J, leaving 20 bases between.

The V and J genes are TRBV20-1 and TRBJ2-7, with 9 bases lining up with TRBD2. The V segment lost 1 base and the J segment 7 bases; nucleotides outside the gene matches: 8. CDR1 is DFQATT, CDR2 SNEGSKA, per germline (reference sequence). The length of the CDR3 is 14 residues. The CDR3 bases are TGCAGTGCTAGAGGGTCTACAGCGGGAGGAGAGCAGTACTTC. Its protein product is CSARGSTAGGEQYF.

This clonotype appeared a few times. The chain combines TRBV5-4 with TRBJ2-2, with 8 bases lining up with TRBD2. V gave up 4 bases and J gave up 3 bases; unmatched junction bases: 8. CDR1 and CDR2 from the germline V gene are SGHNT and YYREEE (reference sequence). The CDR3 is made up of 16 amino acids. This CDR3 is CASSPVAGRDTGELFF. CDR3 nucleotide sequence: TGTGCCAGCAGCCCGGTAGCGGGAAGGGACACCGGGGAGCTGTTTTTT.

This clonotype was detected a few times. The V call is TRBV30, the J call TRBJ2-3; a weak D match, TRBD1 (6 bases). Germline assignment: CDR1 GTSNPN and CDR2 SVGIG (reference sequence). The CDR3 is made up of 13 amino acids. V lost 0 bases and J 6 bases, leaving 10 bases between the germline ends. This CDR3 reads CAWSVNQGDTQYF. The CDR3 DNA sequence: TGTGCCTGGAGTGTCAACCAGGGGGATACGCAGTATTTT.

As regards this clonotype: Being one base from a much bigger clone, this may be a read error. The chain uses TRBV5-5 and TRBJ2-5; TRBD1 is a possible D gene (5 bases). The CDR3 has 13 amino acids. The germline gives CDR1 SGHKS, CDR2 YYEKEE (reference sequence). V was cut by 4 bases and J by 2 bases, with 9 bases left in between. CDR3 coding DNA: TGTGCCAGCAGCCGACAGAGACAAGAGACCCAGTACTTC. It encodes CASSRQRQETQYF.

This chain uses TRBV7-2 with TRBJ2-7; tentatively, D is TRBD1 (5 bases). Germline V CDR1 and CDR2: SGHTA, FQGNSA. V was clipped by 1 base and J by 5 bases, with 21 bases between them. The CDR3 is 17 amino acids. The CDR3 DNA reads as TGTGCCAGCAGCTTAGGTTGGGGTCGCGGCCCCAGGGACGAGCAGTACTTC. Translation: CASSLGWGRGPRDEQYF.

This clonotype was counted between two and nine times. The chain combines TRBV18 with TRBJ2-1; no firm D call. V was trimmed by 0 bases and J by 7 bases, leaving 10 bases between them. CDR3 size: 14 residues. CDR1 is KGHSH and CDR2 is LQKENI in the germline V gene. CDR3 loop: CASSPPNTRNEQFF. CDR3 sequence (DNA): TGTGCCAGCTCACCACCGAATACAAGGAATGAGCAGTTCTTC. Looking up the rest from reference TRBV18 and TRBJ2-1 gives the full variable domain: NAGVMQNPRHLVRRRGQEARLRCSPMKGHSHVYWYRQLPEEGLKFMVYLQKENIIDESGMPKERFSAEFPKEGPSILRIQQVVRGDSAAYFCASSPPNTRNEQFFGPGTRLTVL.

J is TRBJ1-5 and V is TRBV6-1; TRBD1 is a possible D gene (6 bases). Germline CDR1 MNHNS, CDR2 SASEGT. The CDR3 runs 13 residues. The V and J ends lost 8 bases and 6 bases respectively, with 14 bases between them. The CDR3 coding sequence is TGTGCCAGCCGTACAGGGCCAGGTCAGCCCCAGCATTTT. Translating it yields CASRTGPGQPQHF.

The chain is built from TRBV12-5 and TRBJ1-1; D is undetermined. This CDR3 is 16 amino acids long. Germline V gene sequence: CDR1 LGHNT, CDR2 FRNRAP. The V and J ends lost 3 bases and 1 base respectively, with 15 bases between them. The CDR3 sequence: CASGFSVPGENTEAFF. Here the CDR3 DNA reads TGTGCTAGTGGTTTCTCGGTACCAGGAGAGAACACTGAAGCTTTCTTT.

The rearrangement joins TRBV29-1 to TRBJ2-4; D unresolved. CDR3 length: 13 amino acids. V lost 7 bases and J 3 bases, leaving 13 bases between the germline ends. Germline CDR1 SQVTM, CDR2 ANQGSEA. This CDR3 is CSGRGVVKNIQYF. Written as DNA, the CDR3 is TGCAGCGGGCGTGGGGTTGTCAAAAACATTCAGTACTTC.

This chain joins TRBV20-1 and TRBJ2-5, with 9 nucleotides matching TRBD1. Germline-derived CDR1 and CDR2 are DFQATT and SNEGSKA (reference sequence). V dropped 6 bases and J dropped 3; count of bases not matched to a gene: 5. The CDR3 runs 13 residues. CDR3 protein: CSAHRGLEETQYF. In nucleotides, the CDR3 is TGCAGTGCCCACAGGGGGCTGGAAGAGACCCAGTACTTC.

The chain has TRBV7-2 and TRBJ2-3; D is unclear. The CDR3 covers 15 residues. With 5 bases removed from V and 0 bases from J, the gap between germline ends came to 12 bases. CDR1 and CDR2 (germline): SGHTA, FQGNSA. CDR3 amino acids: CASSRAVGSTDTQYF. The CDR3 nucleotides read TGTGCCAGCAGCAGGGCCGTGGGAAGCACAGATACGCAGTATTTT. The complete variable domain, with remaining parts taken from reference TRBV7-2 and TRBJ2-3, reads GAGVSQSPSNKVTEKGKDVELRCDPISGHTALYWYRQSLGQGLEFLIYFQGNSAPDKSGLPSDRFSAERTGGSVSTLTIQRTQQEDSAVYLCASSRAVGSTDTQYFGPGTRLTVL.

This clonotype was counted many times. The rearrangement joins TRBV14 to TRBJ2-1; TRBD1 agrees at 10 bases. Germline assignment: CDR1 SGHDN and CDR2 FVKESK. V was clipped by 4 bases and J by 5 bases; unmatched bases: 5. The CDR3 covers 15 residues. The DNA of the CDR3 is TGTGCCAGCAGCCCCCGGGACAGGGGTGACAATGAGCAGTTCTTC. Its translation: CASSPRDRGDNEQFF.

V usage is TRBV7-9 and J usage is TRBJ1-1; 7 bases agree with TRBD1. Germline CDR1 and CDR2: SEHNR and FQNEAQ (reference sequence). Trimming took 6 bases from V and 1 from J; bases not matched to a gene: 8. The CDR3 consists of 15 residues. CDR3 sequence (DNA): TGTGCCAGCAGACCTGTACAGGGGAGGAACACTGAAGCTTTCTTT. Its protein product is CASRPVQGRNTEAFF.

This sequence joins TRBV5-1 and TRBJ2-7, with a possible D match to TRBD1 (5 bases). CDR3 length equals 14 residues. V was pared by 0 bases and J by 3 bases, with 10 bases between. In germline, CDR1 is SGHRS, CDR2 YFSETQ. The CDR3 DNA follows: TGCGCCAGCAGCTTGGCCGCAGGGCTCTACGAGCAGTACTTC. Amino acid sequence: CASSLAAGLYEQYF.

The CDR3 spells CASSHVPQWGGEQETQYF. The CDR3, as DNA: TGTGCCAGCAGCCACGTCCCCCAATGGGGGGGCGAACAAGAGACCCAGTACTTC. This chain joins TRBV11-2 and TRBJ2-5, with D possibly TRBD2 on 7 matching bases. Per germline, CDR1 SGHAT and CDR2 FQNNGV. This CDR3 has 18 amino acids. Deletions cut 5 bases from V and 2 bases from J, with 24 bases between.

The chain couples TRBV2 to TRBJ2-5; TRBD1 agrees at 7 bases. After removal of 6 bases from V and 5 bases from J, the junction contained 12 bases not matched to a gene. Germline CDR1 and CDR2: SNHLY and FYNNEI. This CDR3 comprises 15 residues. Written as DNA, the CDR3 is TGTGCCAGCAGAACTGGGACAGCGAGTATGGAGACCCAGTACTTC. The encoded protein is CASRTGTASMETQYF.

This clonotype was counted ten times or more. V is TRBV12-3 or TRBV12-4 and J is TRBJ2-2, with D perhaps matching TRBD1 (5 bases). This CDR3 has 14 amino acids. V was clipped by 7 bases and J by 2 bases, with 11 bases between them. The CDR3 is CASTGPPNTGELFF. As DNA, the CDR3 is TGTGCCAGCACAGGGCCCCCTAACACCGGGGAGCTGTTTTTT.

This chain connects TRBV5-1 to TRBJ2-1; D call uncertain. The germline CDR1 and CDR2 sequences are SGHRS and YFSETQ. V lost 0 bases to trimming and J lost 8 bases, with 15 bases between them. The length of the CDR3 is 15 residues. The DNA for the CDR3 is TGCGCCAGCAGCTTGGTGGGATACCATGCGGATGAGCAGTTCTTC. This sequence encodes CASSLVGYHADEQFF.

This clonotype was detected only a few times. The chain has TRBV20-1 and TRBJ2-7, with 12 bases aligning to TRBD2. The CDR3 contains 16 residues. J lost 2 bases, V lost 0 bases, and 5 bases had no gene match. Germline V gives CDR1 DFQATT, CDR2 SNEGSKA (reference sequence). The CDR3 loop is CSARDSLAGGPYEQYF. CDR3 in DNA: TGCAGTGCTAGAGATTCGCTAGCGGGAGGGCCCTACGAGCAGTACTTC.